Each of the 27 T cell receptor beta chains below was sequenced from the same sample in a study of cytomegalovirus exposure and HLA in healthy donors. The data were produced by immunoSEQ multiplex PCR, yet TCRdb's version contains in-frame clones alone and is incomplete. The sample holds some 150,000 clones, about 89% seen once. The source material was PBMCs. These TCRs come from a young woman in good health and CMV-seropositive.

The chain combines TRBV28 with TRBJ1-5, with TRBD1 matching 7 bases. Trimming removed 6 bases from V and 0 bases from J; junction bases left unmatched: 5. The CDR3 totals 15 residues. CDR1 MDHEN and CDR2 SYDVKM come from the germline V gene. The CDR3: CASSRTGLSNQPQHF. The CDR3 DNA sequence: TGTGCCAGCAGCCGGACAGGACTTAGCAATCAGCCCCAGCATTTT.

CDR3 region: CASSLDRVNTGELFF. CDR3 bases: TGTGCCAGCAGCTTGGACAGGGTCAACACCGGGGAGCTGTTTTTT. The chain has TRBV5-4 and TRBJ2-2, with D maybe TRBD1 (6 bases). Germline V gene data show CDR1 as SGHNT and CDR2 as YYREEE (reference sequence). The CDR3 is 15 residues long. V lost 0 bases and J lost 2, with 8 bases in between.

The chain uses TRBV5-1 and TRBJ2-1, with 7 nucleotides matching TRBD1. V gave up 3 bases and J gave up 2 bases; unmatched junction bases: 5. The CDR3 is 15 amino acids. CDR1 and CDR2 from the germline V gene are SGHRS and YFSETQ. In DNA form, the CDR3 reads TGCGCCAGCAGCTACGGGGACAGACCCTACAATGAGCAGTTCTTC. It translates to CASSYGDRPYNEQFF.

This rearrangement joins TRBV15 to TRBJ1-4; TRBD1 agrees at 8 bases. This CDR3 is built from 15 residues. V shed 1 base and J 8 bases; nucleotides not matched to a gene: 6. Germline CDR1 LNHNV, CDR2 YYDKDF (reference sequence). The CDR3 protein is CATSRVFGQGEKLFF. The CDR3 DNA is TGTGCCACCAGCAGAGTCTTTGGACAGGGAGAAAAACTGTTTTTT.

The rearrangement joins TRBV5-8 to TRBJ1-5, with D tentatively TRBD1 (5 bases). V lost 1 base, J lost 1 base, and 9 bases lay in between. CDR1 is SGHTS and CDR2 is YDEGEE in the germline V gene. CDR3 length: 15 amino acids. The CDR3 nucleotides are TGTGCCAGCAGCTTGCGGGGGGGGAGCAATCAGCCCCAGCATTTT. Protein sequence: CASSLRGGSNQPQHF.

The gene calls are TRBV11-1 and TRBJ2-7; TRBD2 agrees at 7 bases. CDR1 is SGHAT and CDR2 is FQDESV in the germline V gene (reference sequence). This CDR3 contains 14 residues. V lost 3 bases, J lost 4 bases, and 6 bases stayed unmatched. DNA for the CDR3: TGTGCCAGCAGCTTGGTGGCGGGAGTGTACGAGCAGTACTTC. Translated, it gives CASSLVAGVYEQYF.

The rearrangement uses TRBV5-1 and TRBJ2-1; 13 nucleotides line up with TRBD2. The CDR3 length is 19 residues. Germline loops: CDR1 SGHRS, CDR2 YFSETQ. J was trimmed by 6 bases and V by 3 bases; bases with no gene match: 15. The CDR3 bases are TGCGCCAGCAGCTCCCTATTAACGCAACTAGCGGGAGGGGTCAATGAGCAGTTCTTC. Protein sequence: CASSSLLTQLAGGVNEQFF.

The chain's CDR3 is CASSSTGTRSSYEQYF. The DNA for the CDR3 is TGTGCCAGCAGCTCAACAGGGACAAGGAGCTCCTACGAGCAGTACTTC. The V gene is TRBV5-6, the J gene TRBJ2-7; TRBD1 is a possible D gene (6 bases). Trimming stripped 3 bases from V and 0 bases from J, with 16 bases between. This CDR3 contains 16 residues. CDR1 and CDR2 (germline): SGHDT, YYEEEE.

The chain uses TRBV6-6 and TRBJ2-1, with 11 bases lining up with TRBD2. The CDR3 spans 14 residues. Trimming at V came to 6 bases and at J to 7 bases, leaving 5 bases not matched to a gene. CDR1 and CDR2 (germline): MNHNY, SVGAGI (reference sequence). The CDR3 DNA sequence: TGTGCCAGCAGGGCACTAGCGGGGGCGAATGAGCAGTTCTTC. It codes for CASRALAGANEQFF.

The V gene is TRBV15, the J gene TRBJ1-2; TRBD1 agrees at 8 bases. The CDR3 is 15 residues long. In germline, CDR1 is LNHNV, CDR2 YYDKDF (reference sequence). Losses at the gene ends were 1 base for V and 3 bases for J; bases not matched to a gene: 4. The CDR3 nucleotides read TGTGCCACCAGCAGAGGAGGACAGGGAGACTATGGCTACACCTTC. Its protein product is CATSRGGQGDYGYTF.

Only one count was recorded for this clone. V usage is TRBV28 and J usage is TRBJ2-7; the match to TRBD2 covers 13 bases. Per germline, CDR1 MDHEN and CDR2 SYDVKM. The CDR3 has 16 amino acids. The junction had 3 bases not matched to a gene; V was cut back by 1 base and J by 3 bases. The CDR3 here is CASSLLGTSGNYEQYF. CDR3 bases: TGTGCCAGCAGTTTATTGGGGACTAGCGGGAACTACGAGCAGTACTTC.

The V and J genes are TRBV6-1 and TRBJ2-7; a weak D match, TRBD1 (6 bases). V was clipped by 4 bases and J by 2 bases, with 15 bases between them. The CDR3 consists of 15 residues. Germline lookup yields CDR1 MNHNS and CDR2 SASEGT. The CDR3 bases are TGTGCCAGCAGTGGAAACAGGGATGCAGCCTACGAGCAGTACTTC. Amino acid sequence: CASSGNRDAAYEQYF.

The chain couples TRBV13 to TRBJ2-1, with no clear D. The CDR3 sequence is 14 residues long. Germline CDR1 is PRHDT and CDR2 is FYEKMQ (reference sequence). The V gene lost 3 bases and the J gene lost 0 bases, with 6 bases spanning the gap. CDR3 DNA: TGTGCCAGCAGCTTGTCCAGCTCCTACAATGAGCAGTTCTTC. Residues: CASSLSSSYNEQFF.

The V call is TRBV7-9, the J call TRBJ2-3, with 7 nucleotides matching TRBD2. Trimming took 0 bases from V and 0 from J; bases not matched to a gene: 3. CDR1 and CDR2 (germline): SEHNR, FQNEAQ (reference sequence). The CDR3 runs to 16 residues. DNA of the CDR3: TGTGCCAGCAGCTTAGCGGGGACTACAAGCACAGATACGCAGTATTTT. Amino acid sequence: CASSLAGTTSTDTQYF.

This CDR3 reads CASSEREGGADTQYF. In nucleotides, the CDR3 is TGCGCCAGCAGTGAGCGGGAGGGCGGTGCAGATACGCAGTATTTT. V and J are TRBV10-1 and TRBJ2-3; TRBD2 agrees at 8 bases. CDR1 is WNHNN and CDR2 is SYGVQD in the germline V gene (reference sequence). The CDR3 has 15 residues. J gave up 4 bases and V 2 bases, and 5 bases lay outside the gene matches.

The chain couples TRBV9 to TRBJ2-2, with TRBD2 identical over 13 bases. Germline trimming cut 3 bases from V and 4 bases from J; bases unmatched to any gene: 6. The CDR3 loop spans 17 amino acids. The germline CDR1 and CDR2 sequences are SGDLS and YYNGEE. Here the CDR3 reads CASSAQTSGRATGELFF. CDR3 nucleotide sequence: TGTGCCAGCAGCGCGCAAACTAGCGGGAGGGCCACCGGGGAGCTGTTTTTT.

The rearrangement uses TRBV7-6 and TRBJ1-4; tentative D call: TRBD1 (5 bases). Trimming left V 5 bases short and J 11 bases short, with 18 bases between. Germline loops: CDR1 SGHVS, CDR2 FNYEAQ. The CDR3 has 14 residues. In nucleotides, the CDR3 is TGTGCCAGCAGCCTCGAGGGGAGGGGAGAGAAACTGTTTTTT. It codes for CASSLEGRGEKLFF.

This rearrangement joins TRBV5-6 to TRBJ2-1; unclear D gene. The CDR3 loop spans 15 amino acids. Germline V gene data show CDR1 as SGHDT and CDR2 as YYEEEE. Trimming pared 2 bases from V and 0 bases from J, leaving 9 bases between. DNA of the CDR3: TGTGCCAGCAGCTTTGACTGGAGCTCCTACAATGAGCAGTTCTTC. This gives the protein CASSFDWSSYNEQFF.

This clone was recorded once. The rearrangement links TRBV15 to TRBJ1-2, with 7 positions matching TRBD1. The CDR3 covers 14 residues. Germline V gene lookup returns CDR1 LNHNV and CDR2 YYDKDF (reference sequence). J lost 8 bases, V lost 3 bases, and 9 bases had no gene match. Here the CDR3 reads CATSREDRTQGYTF. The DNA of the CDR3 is TGTGCCACCAGCAGGGAGGACAGGACCCAAGGCTACACCTTC.

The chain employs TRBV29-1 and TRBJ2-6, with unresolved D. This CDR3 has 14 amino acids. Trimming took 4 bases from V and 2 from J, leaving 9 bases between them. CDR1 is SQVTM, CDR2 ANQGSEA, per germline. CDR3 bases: TGCAGCGTTGTATCGGTGGCTGGGGCCAACGTCCTGACTTTC. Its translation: CSVVSVAGANVLTF.

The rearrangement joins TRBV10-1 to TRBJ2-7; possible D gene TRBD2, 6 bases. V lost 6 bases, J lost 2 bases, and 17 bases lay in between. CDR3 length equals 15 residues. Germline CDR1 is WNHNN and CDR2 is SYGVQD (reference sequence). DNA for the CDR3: TGCGCCAGCAGCGCCTGGACTATAATGACCTACGAGCAGTACTTC. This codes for CASSAWTIMTYEQYF.

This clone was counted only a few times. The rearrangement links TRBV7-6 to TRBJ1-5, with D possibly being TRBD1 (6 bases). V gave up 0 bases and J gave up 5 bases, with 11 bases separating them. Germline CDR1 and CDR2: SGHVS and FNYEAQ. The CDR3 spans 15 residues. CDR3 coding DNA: TGTGCCAGCAGCTTAGCGCAGGGGCCCCATCAGCCCCAGCATTTT. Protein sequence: CASSLAQGPHQPQHF.

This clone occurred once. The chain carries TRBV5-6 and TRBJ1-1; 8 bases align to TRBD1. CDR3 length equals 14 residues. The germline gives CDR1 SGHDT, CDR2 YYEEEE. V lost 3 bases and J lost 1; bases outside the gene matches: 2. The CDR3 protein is CASSSGGGNTEAFF. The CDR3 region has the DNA TGTGCCAGCAGCTCAGGGGGCGGGAACACTGAAGCTTTCTTT.

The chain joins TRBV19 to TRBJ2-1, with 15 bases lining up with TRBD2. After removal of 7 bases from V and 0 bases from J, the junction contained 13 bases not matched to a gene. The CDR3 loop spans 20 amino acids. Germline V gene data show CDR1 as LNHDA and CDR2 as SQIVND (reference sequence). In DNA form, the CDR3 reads TGTGCCAGTACTCTATTCGGACTAGCGGGAGGGTCCCCCTCCTACAATGAGCAGTTCTTC. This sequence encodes CASTLFGLAGGSPSYNEQFF.

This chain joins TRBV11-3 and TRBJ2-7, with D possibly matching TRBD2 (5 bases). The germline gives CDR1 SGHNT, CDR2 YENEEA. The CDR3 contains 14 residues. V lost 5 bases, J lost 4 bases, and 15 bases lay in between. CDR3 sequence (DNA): TGTGCCAGCAGCGTCGGGGTGAGAGTTTACGAGCAGTACTTC. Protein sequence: CASSVGVRVYEQYF.

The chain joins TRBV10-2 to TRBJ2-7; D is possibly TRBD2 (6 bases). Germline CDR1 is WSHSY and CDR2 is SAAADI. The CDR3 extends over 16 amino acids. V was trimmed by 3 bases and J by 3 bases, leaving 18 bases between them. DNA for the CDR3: TGCGCCAGCAGTGATGTCTTACTAGCTGAAGACTACGAGCAGTACTTC. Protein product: CASSDVLLAEDYEQYF.

CDR3 DNA sequence: TGTGCCAGCAGCTTAGAGACTAGTTCTTACCTCACAGATACGCAGTATTTT. Protein: CASSLETSSYLTDTQYF. The chain combines TRBV7-8 with TRBJ2-3; a possible D gene is TRBD2 (6 bases). V lost 1 base, J lost 2 bases, and 16 bases lay in between. Germline V gives CDR1 SGHVS, CDR2 FQNEAQ. The CDR3 spans 17 residues.